This TCR beta chain was identified in a study of blood T cell repertoires in COVID-19. With 6 bases removed from V and 3 bases from J, the gap between germline ends came to 14 bases. CDR3 length: 15 residues. Germline loops: CDR1 LNHDA, CDR2 SQIVND (reference sequence). TCRdb's copy holds only in-frame clones and misses some; the assay was immunoSEQ multiplex PCR. The sample contains roughly 300,000 clones, roughly 90% of which appear only once. Sequences were obtained from peripheral blood. The chain carries TRBV19 and TRBJ2-2, with D perhaps matching TRBD2 (6 bases). The TCR originated in a young man who had recovered from COVID-19. The CDR3 sequence is CASRGRGRDTGELFF. In nucleotides, the CDR3 is TGTGCCAGTAGGGGGCGGGGAAGGGACACCGGGGAGCTGTTTTTT.